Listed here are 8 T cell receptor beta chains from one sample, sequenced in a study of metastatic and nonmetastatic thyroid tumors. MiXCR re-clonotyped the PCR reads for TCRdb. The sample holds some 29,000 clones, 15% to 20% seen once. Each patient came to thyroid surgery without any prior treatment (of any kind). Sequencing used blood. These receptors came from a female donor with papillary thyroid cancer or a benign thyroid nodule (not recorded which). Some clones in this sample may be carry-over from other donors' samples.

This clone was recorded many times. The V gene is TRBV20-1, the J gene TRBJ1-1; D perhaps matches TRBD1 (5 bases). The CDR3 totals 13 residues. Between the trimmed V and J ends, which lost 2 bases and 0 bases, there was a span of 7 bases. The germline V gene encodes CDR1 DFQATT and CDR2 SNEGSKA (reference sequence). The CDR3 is CSARSTVNTEAFF. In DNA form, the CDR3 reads TGCAGTGCTAGATCGACAGTGAACACTGAAGCTTTCTTT.

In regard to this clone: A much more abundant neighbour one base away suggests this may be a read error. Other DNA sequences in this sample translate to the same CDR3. As DNA, the CDR3 is TGTGCCAGCAGCCAAGATCTTGCTAGCGGTAATGAGCAGTTCTTC. It translates to CASSQDLASGNEQFF. The chain recombines TRBV3-1 with TRBJ2-1; 7 bases match TRBD2. J was trimmed by 7 bases and V by 0 bases; bases with no gene match: 6. Germline CDR1 and CDR2: LGHDT and YNNKEL (reference sequence). The CDR3 is 15 residues long.

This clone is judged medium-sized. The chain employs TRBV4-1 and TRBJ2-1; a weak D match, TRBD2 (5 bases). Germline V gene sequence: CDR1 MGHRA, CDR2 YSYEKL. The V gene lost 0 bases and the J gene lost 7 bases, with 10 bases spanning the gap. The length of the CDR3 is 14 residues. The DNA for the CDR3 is TGCGCCAGCAGCCAAGAATCCGGGGTAAATGAGCAGTTCTTC. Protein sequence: CASSQESGVNEQFF.

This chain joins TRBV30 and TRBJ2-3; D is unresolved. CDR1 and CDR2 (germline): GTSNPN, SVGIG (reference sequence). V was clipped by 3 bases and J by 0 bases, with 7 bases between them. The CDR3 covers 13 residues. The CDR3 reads CAWSRDSTDTQYF. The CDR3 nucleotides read TGTGCCTGGAGCCGAGATAGCACAGATACGCAGTATTTT.

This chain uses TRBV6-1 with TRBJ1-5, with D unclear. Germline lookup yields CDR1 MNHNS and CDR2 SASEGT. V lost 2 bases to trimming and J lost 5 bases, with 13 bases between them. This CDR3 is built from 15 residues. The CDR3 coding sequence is TGTGCCAGCAGTGAAAACCGCGGTTGGGATCAGCCCCAGCATTTT. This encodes CASSENRGWDQPQHF.

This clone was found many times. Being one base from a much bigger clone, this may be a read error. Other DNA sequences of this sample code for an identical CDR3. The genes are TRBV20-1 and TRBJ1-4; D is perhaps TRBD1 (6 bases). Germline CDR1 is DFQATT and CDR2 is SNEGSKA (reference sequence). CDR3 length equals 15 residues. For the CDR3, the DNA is TGCAGTGCTAGAGATCTCGACAGGCGGACTGAAAAGCTGTTTTTT. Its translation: CSARDLDRRTEKLFF.

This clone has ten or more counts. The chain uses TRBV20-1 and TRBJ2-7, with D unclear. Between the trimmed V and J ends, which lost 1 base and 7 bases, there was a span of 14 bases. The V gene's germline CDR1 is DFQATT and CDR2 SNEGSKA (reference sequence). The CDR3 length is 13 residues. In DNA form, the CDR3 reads TGCAGTGCTAGAGGGACCGAAGCACGGGAGCAGTACTTC. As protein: CSARGTEAREQYF.

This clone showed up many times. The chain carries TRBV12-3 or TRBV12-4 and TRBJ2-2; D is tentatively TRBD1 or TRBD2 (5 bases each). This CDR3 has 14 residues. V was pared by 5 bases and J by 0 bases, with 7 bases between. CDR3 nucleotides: TGTGCCAGCAGTGGGACGGCGAACACCGGGGAGCTGTTTTTT. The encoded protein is CASSGTANTGELFF.